Presented here are 28 T cell receptor beta chains from one specimen sequenced in a study of OX40 agonist ivuxolimab in advanced cancers. Receptors were amplified or captured by the immunoSEQ multiplex PCR assay. TCRdb took over this immuneACCESS table, retaining in-frame rearrangements with V and J assigned. Such tables are incomplete; in checked studies, under half of the missing clones stem from an unresolved V gene, and the remainder is unexplained. Present in this sample are about 96,000 clones, under 90% of which were seen just once. Jointly, the top ten make up roughly 6% of the sample. Material: CD4+ or CD8+ T cells sorted from blood, obtained in a trial of the OX40 agonist ivuxolimab. The receptors shown here come from an adult with an advanced solid tumor such as melanoma, head and neck, liver or kidney cancer.

The chain recombines TRBV9 with TRBJ2-7; TRBD1 aligns across 7 bases. Germline CDR1 and CDR2: SGDLS and YYNGEE. The V segment lost 1 base and the J segment 6 bases; nucleotides outside the gene matches: 7. This CDR3 contains 14 residues. The DNA of the CDR3 is TGTGCCAGCAGCGTATCGACAGGGTCGCGCGAGCAGTACTTC. Its protein product is CASSVSTGSREQYF.

This clone came up once. The CDR3 is CASSPYGGVETQYF. The CDR3 coding sequence is TGTGCCAGCAGCCCCTACGGAGGGGTGGAGACCCAGTACTTC. V is TRBV27 and J is TRBJ2-5; TRBD2 might be the D (6 bases). This CDR3 is 14 amino acids long. Germline V gene sequence: CDR1 MNHEY, CDR2 SMNVEV (reference sequence). Between the trimmed V and J ends, which lost 6 bases and 5 bases, there was a span of 16 bases.

This chain joins TRBV7-9 and TRBJ2-1, with TRBD1 as a possible D gene (7 bases). The CDR3 contains 12 residues. In germline, CDR1 is SEHNR, CDR2 FQNEAQ (reference sequence). V gave up 5 bases and J gave up 15 bases, with 17 bases separating them. The CDR3 here is CASSPSVAGGFF. The CDR3 region has the DNA TGTGCCAGCAGCCCTAGCGTTGCAGGGGGGTTCTTC.

This chain links TRBV9 with TRBJ1-1, with a possible D match to TRBD1 (5 bases). The CDR3 contains 15 residues. V lost 3 bases to trimming and J lost 5 bases, with 17 bases between them. CDR1 is SGDLS and CDR2 is YYNGEE in the germline V gene. This CDR3 reads CASSEPPYRSTEAFF. CDR3 DNA: TGTGCCAGCAGCGAGCCCCCCTACAGGTCAACTGAAGCTTTCTTT. Full variable domain (remainder filled in from reference TRBV9 and TRBJ1-1): DSGVTQTPKHLITATGQRVTLRCSPRSGDLSVYWYQQSLDQGLQFLIQYYNGEERAKGNILERFSAQQFPDLHSELNLSSLELGDSALYFCASSEPPYRSTEAFFGQGTRLTVV.

In DNA form, the CDR3 reads TGCGCCAGCAGCCAAGAAGAGACCCAGTACTTC. Amino acid sequence: CASSQEETQYF. The chain is built from TRBV4-1 and TRBJ2-5; D gene uncertain. The CDR3 length is 11 residues. The ends were cut back, 0 bases at V and 4 bases at J, with 0 bases in the middle. Germline V gene data show CDR1 as MGHRA and CDR2 as YSYEKL.

The J gene is TRBJ2-5, the V gene TRBV7-9, with D perhaps matching TRBD1 (6 bases). The J call is uncertain, as TRBJ2-7 better fits the DNA end. The germline V gene encodes CDR1 SEHNR and CDR2 FQNEAQ (reference sequence). The CDR3 spans 14 residues. CDR3 amino acids: CASSLAGATYEQYF. The CDR3 DNA is TGTGCCAGCAGCTTAGCGGGGGCTACCTACGAGCAGTACTTC.

This clone came up many times. The chain couples TRBV9 to TRBJ1-1; D remains ambiguous. Deletions cut 0 bases from V and 4 bases from J, with 7 bases between. CDR1 is SGDLS, CDR2 YYNGEE, per germline. The CDR3 is made up of 13 amino acids. CDR3 in amino acids: CASSVGPVTEAFF. The CDR3 nucleotides read TGTGCCAGCAGCGTAGGGCCCGTCACTGAAGCTTTCTTT.

This rearrangement joins TRBV19 to TRBJ2-7, with 10 bases aligning to TRBD2. This CDR3 is 15 amino acids long. V lost 2 bases to trimming and J lost 6 bases; unmatched junction nucleotides: 7. Germline V gene lookup returns CDR1 LNHDA and CDR2 SQIVND (reference sequence). The CDR3 region has the DNA TGTGCCAGTAGTATAAGAAGCGGGGGGGCCATCGAGCAGTACTTC. Protein: CASSIRSGGAIEQYF.

This clone was counted between two and nine times. The chain links TRBV19 to TRBJ1-5; D unclear. Germline V gene data show CDR1 as LNHDA and CDR2 as SQIVND (reference sequence). Trimming pared 3 bases from V and 7 bases from J, leaving 13 bases between. CDR3 length: 14 residues. CDR3 DNA sequence: TGTGCCAGTAGTATTTCCGGTTCCCAACAGCCCCAGCATTTT. Translation gives CASSISGSQQPQHF. The full variable domain, with the rest looked up from reference TRBV19 and TRBJ1-5, is DGGITQSPKYLFRKEGQNVTLSCEQNLNHDAMYWYRQDPGQGLRLIYYSQIVNDFQKGDIAEGYSVSREKKESFPLTVTSAQKNPTAFYLCASSISGSQQPQHFGDGTRLSIL.

This chain uses TRBV12-5 with TRBJ1-1, with D hard to call. This CDR3 spans 14 amino acids. Trimming shortened V by 0 bases and J by 8 bases, and 13 bases separated the two germline ends. Per the germline V gene, CDR1 is LGHNT and CDR2 is FRNRAP. CDR3 region: CASGLVRAQREAFF. CDR3 sequence (DNA): TGTGCTAGTGGTTTGGTAAGGGCACAAAGGGAAGCTTTCTTT.

The chain carries TRBV10-3 and TRBJ2-1; 10 bases agree with TRBD2. Germline CDR1 ENHRY, CDR2 SYGVKD. Trimming cost V 6 bases and J 6 bases; bases outside gene matches: 8. CDR3 length: 15 residues. CDR3 in amino acids: CAISGQRGGSNEQFF. The CDR3 DNA sequence: TGTGCCATCAGCGGGCAGCGGGGGGGCAGCAATGAGCAGTTCTTC.

The chain has TRBV19 and TRBJ2-4, with D perhaps TRBD1 (7 bases). The V end lost 5 bases, the J end lost 2 bases, and 25 bases lay between the germline ends. The germline V gene encodes CDR1 LNHDA and CDR2 SQIVND (reference sequence). This CDR3 has 19 amino acids. CDR3 sequence: CASSFVTGDPRGPKNIQYF. The CDR3 bases are TGTGCCAGTAGTTTTGTTACAGGGGACCCTCGGGGGCCCAAAAACATTCAGTACTTC.

The CDR3 protein is CASSSGRLTNTGELFF. CDR3 sequence (DNA): TGTGCCAGCAGCAGCGGGAGGCTAACGAACACCGGGGAGCTGTTTTTT. This chain connects TRBV21-1 to TRBJ2-2; the table's D call of TRBD2 was not tested on the DNA. TRBV21-1 is annotated as a pseudogene. The CDR3 is made up of 16 amino acids.

This sequence joins TRBV12-5 and TRBJ2-2; D is tentatively TRBD1 or TRBD2 (6 bases each). The CDR3 is made up of 16 amino acids. The V gene lost 4 bases and the J gene lost 1 base, with 13 bases spanning the gap. The V gene's germline CDR1 is LGHNT and CDR2 FRNRAP. CDR3 sequence (DNA): TGTGCTAGTGGTTCGGGGGACACCCTGAACACCGGGGAGCTGTTTTTT. Amino acids: CASGSGDTLNTGELFF.

This clone showed up just once. In nucleotides, the CDR3 is TGTGCCAGCAGCTTTAGCGGGCCCGGGGAGCAGTACTTC. Translating gives CASSFSGPGEQYF. J is TRBJ2-7 and V is TRBV11-1; 7 bases agree with TRBD2. Per the germline V gene, CDR1 is SGHAT and CDR2 is FQDESV (reference sequence). V dropped 3 bases and J dropped 7; count of bases not matched to a gene: 6. This CDR3 spans 13 amino acids.

The chain carries TRBV7-3 and TRBJ1-1; D is unresolved. The CDR3 totals 15 residues. Trimming cost V 5 bases and J 0 bases, with 13 bases left between them. The germline gives CDR1 SGHTA, CDR2 FQGTGA. CDR3 loop: CASSPGRTMNTEAFF. CDR3 nucleotides: TGTGCCAGCAGCCCCGGACGGACTATGAACACTGAAGCTTTCTTT.

This chain links TRBV5-1 with TRBJ1-3; D is perhaps TRBD1 (5 bases). The CDR3 contains 16 residues. Germline-derived CDR1 and CDR2 are SGHRS and YFSETQ. V shed 0 bases and J shed 1 base, with 11 bases lying between them. The CDR3 spells CASSLVGAGSGNTIYF. CDR3 nucleotide sequence: TGCGCCAGCAGCTTGGTAGGAGCAGGGTCTGGAAACACCATATATTTT.

This chain connects TRBV2 to TRBJ2-7; 7 nucleotides align to TRBD1. The CDR3 length is 14 residues. Germline V lookup: CDR1 SNHLY, CDR2 FYNNEI. V was clipped by 3 bases and J by 5 bases; unmatched bases: 7. CDR3 sequence (DNA): TGTGCCAGCAGTGATCGGACAGGTATAAACGAGCAGTACTTC. Its protein is CASSDRTGINEQYF.

The DNA of the CDR3 is TGTGCCAGCTCACCTGGGACAGGGGGGATCTACGAGCAGTACTTC. Translated, it gives CASSPGTGGIYEQYF. This sequence joins TRBV18 and TRBJ2-7; 11 nucleotides agree with TRBD1. V was clipped by 3 bases and J by 3 bases; unmatched bases: 4. The CDR3 is made up of 15 amino acids. Germline lookup yields CDR1 KGHSH and CDR2 LQKENI. The whole variable domain, remainder taken from reference TRBV18 and TRBJ2-7, is NAGVMQNPRHLVRRRGQEARLRCSPMKGHSHVYWYRQLPEEGLKFMVYLQKENIIDESGMPKERFSAEFPKEGPSILRIQQVVRGDSAAYFCASSPGTGGIYEQYFGPGTRLTVT.

The rearrangement uses TRBV9 and TRBJ2-1; weak D call: TRBD2 (6 bases). Trimming left V 0 bases short and J 0 bases short, with 19 bases between. The CDR3 runs 19 residues. Germline-derived CDR1 and CDR2 are SGDLS and YYNGEE. CDR3 sequence: CASSVEVGGAGPSYNEQFF. In DNA form, the CDR3 reads TGTGCCAGCAGCGTAGAGGTGGGCGGGGCGGGACCCTCCTACAATGAGCAGTTCTTC.

V usage is TRBV5-1 and J usage is TRBJ2-7, with D possibly being TRBD2 (6 bases). Trimming cost V 5 bases and J 4 bases, with 10 bases left between them. Germline-derived CDR1 and CDR2 are SGHRS and YFSETQ. The CDR3 extends over 12 amino acids. Here the CDR3 DNA reads TGCGCCAGCAGGGAGGGTATATACGAGCAGTACTTC. It translates to CASREGIYEQYF.

This clone appeared a few times. The chain has TRBV6-1 and TRBJ2-1, with 8 bases lining up with TRBD1. The J segment lost 4 bases and the V segment lost 7 bases, leaving 6 bases of the junction unmatched. Germline-derived CDR1 and CDR2 are MNHNS and SASEGT. CDR3 size: 14 residues. CDR3 sequence reads: CASKLQGGYNEQFF. The CDR3 DNA is TGTGCCAGCAAGTTACAGGGGGGATACAATGAGCAGTTCTTC.

The genes are TRBV6-5 and TRBJ1-5; D unresolved. The germline V gene has CDR1 MNHEY and CDR2 SVGAGI. CDR3 length equals 11 residues. The germline V and J ends were trimmed by 5 bases and 6 bases, with 5 bases remaining between them. The CDR3 DNA reads TGTGCCAGCAGTGAAGCTCAGCCCCAGCATTTT. This codes for CASSEAQPQHF.

This clone has just a few counts. The rearrangement links TRBV19 to TRBJ1-2; D may be TRBD1 (5 bases). This CDR3 is built from 14 residues. The germline V gene has CDR1 LNHDA and CDR2 SQIVND (reference sequence). With 4 bases removed from V and 3 bases from J, the gap between germline ends came to 12 bases. The CDR3: CASSREGSHYGYTF. DNA of the CDR3: TGTGCCAGTAGTAGGGAGGGGTCCCACTATGGCTACACCTTC.

This clone was counted only a few times. The chain employs TRBV6-1 and TRBJ2-7; 7 bases map to TRBD1. The CDR3 is 15 residues long. CDR1 is MNHNS, CDR2 SASEGT, per germline. The V gene end was trimmed by 1 base and the J gene end by 0 bases; junction bases not matched to a gene: 3. CDR3 region: CASSEEGTVSYEQYF. The CDR3 bases are TGTGCCAGCAGTGAAGAGGGGACAGTCTCCTACGAGCAGTACTTC.

The V gene is TRBV19, the J gene TRBJ1-5; 8 bases fit TRBD1. Germline V gene lookup returns CDR1 LNHDA and CDR2 SQIVND (reference sequence). There are 13 residues in the CDR3. V shed 7 bases and J 6 bases; nucleotides not matched to a gene: 5. The CDR3 DNA is TGTGCCAGTAAAGACAGGGGATTTCAGCCCCAGCATTTT. Amino acid sequence: CASKDRGFQPQHF.

The genes are TRBV27 and TRBJ1-5, with D hard to call. CDR1 is MNHEY and CDR2 is SMNVEV in the germline V gene (reference sequence). The CDR3 covers 15 residues. V was pared by 0 bases and J by 0 bases, with 6 bases between. The chain's CDR3 is CASSLSSDSNQPQHF. The DNA of the CDR3 is TGTGCCAGCAGTTTATCGAGTGATAGCAATCAGCCCCAGCATTTT.

The chain recombines TRBV11-2 with TRBJ1-2; D ambiguous. Germline lookup yields CDR1 SGHAT and CDR2 FQNNGV. Trimming removed 4 bases at V and 0 bases at J, with 12 bases between. The CDR3 is 15 residues long. The chain's CDR3 is CASSSPNRANYGYTF. Here the CDR3 DNA reads TGTGCCAGCAGCTCCCCAAACAGAGCTAACTATGGCTACACCTTC.